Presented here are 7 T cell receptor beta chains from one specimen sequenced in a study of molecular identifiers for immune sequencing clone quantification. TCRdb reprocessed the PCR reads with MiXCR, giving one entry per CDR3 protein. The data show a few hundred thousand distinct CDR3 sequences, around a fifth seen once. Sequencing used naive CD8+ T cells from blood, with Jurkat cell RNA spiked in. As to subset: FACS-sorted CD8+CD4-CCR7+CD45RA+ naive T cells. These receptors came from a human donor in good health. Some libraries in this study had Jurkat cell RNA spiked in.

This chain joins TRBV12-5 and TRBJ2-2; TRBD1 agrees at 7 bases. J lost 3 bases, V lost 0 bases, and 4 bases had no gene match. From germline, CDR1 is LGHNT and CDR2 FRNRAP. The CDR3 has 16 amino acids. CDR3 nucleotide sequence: TGTGCTAGTGGTTTGGTTCTGGGGACAGACACCGGGGAGCTGTTTTTT. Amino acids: CASGLVLGTDTGELFF.

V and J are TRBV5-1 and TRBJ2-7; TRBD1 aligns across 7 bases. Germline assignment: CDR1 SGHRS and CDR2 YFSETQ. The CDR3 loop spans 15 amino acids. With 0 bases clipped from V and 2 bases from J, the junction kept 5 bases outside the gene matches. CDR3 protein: CASSLDPGQPYEQYF. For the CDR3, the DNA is TGCGCCAGCAGCTTGGACCCGGGACAGCCCTACGAGCAGTACTTC.

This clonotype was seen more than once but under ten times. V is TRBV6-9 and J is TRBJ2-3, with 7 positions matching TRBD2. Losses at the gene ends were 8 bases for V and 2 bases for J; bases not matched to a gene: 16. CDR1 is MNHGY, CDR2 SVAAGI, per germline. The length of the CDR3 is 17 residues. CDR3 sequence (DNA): TGTGCCAGCGGTTCTGAGGGGAGCGGGGACCCCACAGATACGCAGTATTTT. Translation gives CASGSEGSGDPTDTQYF.

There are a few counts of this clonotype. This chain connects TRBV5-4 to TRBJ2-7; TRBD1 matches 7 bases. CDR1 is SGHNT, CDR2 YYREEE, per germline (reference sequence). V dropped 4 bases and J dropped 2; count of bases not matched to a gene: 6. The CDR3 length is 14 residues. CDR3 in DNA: TGTGCCAGCAGCCGTGGGACAGACACCTACGAGCAGTACTTC. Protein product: CASSRGTDTYEQYF.

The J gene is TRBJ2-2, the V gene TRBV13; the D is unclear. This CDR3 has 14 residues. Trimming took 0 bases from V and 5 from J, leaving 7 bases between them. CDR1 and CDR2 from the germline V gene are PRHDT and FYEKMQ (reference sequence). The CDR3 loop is CASSLGQATGELFF. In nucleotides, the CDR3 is TGTGCCAGCAGCTTAGGCCAAGCTACCGGGGAGCTGTTTTTT.

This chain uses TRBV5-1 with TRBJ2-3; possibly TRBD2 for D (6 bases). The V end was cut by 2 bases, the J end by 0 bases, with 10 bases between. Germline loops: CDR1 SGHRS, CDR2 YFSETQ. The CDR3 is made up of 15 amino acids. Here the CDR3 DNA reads TGCGCCAGCAGCTTTAGCGGAGTTAGCACAGATACGCAGTATTTT. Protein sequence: CASSFSGVSTDTQYF.

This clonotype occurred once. The CDR3 coding sequence is TGCAGTGCCACAAAGGTACAGGGCTTCCACGAGCAGTACTTC. Translated, it gives CSATKVQGFHEQYF. The V and J genes are TRBV20-1 and TRBJ2-7; the D gene is possibly TRBD1 (6 bases). V was shortened by 6 bases and J by 5 bases, with 20 bases between the two germline ends. Germline V gives CDR1 DFQATT, CDR2 SNEGSKA (reference sequence). The CDR3 loop spans 14 amino acids.